The 28 T cell receptor beta chains below all came from one sample that was sequenced in a study of T cell changes during pregnancy in multiple sclerosis (dated by TCRdb to the late 2010s). The library was made by the immunoSEQ multiplex PCR assay. TCRdb holds this immuneACCESS table with in-frame rearrangements only. Some clones are missing; in checked studies, unresolved V genes explain under half, and the rest has no known cause. Here the sample has under 65,000 clones; 80% to 95% occur a single time. Approximately 1.1% of the sample belongs to the ten largest clones. Here the sequenced sample was peripheral blood, taken after pregnancy. The origin of the receptors is a female donor in good health, enrolled as a control in a pregnancy study.

In this sample, this clone turned up once. The DNA of the CDR3 is TGTGCCAGCAGCTGGACAGGGGAATCACCCCTCCACTTT. As protein: CASSWTGESPLHF. This chain links TRBV5-4 with TRBJ1-6; 9 bases line up with TRBD1. From germline, CDR1 is SGHNT and CDR2 YYREEE (reference sequence). The CDR3 length is 13 residues. V lost 3 bases and J lost 10; bases outside the gene matches: 2.

V is TRBV2 and J is TRBJ2-3, with 12 bases aligning to TRBD2. The CDR3 has 15 residues. Germline CDR1 reads SNHLY; CDR2 reads FYNNEI. The trim removed 5 bases at V and 1 base at J, leaving 1 base unmatched. The DNA of the CDR3 is TGTGCCAGCAGTAGGACTAGCGGGGGCACAGATACGCAGTATTTT. It is translated as CASSRTSGGTDTQYF.

The chain is built from TRBV5-1 and TRBJ1-1; D possibly corresponds to TRBD1 (6 bases). The V end lost 6 bases, the J end lost 1 base, and 13 bases lay between the germline ends. The CDR3 runs 14 residues. Germline assignment: CDR1 SGHRS and CDR2 YFSETQ. CDR3 in DNA: TGCGCCAGCAATCGGGACACAACGAACACTGAAGCTTTCTTT. Protein sequence: CASNRDTTNTEAFF.

V gene TRBV9 combines with J gene TRBJ2-7; the D gene is possibly TRBD1 (6 bases). The V end was cut by 3 bases, the J end by 5 bases, with 12 bases between. The V gene's germline CDR1 is SGDLS and CDR2 YYNGEE. The CDR3 has 13 residues. The CDR3 sequence is CASSGGPAHEQYF. The CDR3 nucleotides read TGTGCCAGCAGCGGGGGGCCGGCCCACGAGCAGTACTTC.

This chain links TRBV7-2 with TRBJ2-7, with 7 bases lining up with TRBD2. After removal of 4 bases from V and 9 bases from J, the junction contained 12 bases not matched to a gene. The CDR3 runs to 14 residues. Germline loops: CDR1 SGHTA, CDR2 FQGNSA. The CDR3 loop is CASSWGGSGEGQYF. The DNA for the CDR3 is TGTGCCAGCAGCTGGGGGGGTTCGGGCGAAGGGCAGTACTTC.

The J gene is TRBJ2-7, the V gene TRBV28; 9 bases agree with TRBD1. The CDR3 has 14 amino acids. The V gene's germline CDR1 is MDHEN and CDR2 SYDVKM. V trimming: 4 bases; J trimming: 2 bases; junction bases outside the gene matches: 3. The CDR3 sequence: CASSSRTGAYEQYF. DNA of the CDR3: TGTGCCAGCAGTTCCCGGACAGGGGCCTACGAGCAGTACTTC.

The chain joins TRBV5-4 to TRBJ2-3; tentative D call: TRBD1 (5 bases). Germline-derived CDR1 and CDR2 are SGHNT and YYREEE (reference sequence). This CDR3 comprises 16 residues. The V end lost 4 bases, the J end lost 5 bases, and 20 bases lay between the germline ends. The CDR3 here is CASSPDSRVFGDTQYF. The DNA of the CDR3 is TGTGCCAGCAGCCCAGATAGCAGGGTGTTTGGAGATACGCAGTATTTT. The full variable domain, with the rest looked up from reference TRBV5-4 and TRBJ2-3, is ETGVTQSPTHLIKTRGQQVTLRCSSQSGHNTVSWYQQALGQGPQFIFQYYREEENGRGNFPPRFSGLQFPNYSSELNVNALELDDSALYLCASSPDSRVFGDTQYFGPGTRLTVL.

This clone occurred once. This chain connects TRBV5-4 to TRBJ1-1, with D hard to call. The CDR3 contains 15 residues. The V end was cut by 2 bases, the J end by 1 base, with 12 bases between. Germline V gives CDR1 SGHNT, CDR2 YYREEE (reference sequence). The CDR3 DNA is TGTGCCAGCAGCTTATCGGGGTTAGGGAACACTGAAGCTTTCTTT. Translation gives CASSLSGLGNTEAFF.

The V call is TRBV6-5, the J call TRBJ1-5; 9 nucleotides align to TRBD1. The CDR3 covers 14 residues. Germline values: CDR1 MNHEY, CDR2 SVGAGI. The trim removed 6 bases at V and 10 bases at J, leaving 10 bases unmatched. CDR3 DNA sequence: TGTGCCAGCAGGGCCAGACAGGGGGGCCGCCCCCAGCATTTT. It codes for CASRARQGGRPQHF.

V usage is TRBV7-2 and J usage is TRBJ2-7; weak D call: TRBD1 (6 bases). Between the trimmed V and J ends, which lost 4 bases and 0 bases, there was a span of 10 bases. Germline V gene data show CDR1 as SGHTA and CDR2 as FQGNSA. The CDR3 runs 14 residues. CDR3 residues: CASSSTRGSYEQYF. CDR3 sequence (DNA): TGTGCCAGCAGCTCGACCAGGGGCTCCTACGAGCAGTACTTC.

This chain connects TRBV18 to TRBJ1-1, with D unclear. This CDR3 is built from 14 residues. Trimming cost V 2 bases and J 1 base, with 8 bases left between them. Germline-derived CDR1 and CDR2 are KGHSH and LQKENI. For the CDR3, the DNA is TGTGCCAGCTCACCATCGGAGAGGAACACTGAAGCTTTCTTT. Its protein product is CASSPSERNTEAFF.

This chain uses TRBV11-2 with TRBJ1-6, with 10 bases identical to TRBD1. Germline V gives CDR1 SGHAT, CDR2 FQNNGV. V dropped 9 bases and J dropped 8; count of bases not matched to a gene: 4. The CDR3 extends over 13 amino acids. The CDR3 nucleotides are TGTGCCAGTGAGGGGACAGGGGATTCACCCCTCCACTTT. As protein: CASEGTGDSPLHF.

The chain combines TRBV4-3 with TRBJ2-7, with 11 bases fitting TRBD2. After removal of 3 bases from V and 6 bases from J, the junction contained 7 bases not matched to a gene. The length of the CDR3 is 15 residues. The germline V gene encodes CDR1 LGHNA and CDR2 YSLEER. CDR3 amino acids: CASSHSLAGAPEQYF. CDR3 nucleotides: TGCGCCAGCAGCCATTCACTAGCGGGAGCCCCCGAGCAGTACTTC.

The J gene is TRBJ2-4, the V gene TRBV25-1, with 7 positions matching TRBD1. The CDR3 is 17 residues long. The germline V gene has CDR1 MGHDK and CDR2 SYGVNS. V gave up 4 bases and J gave up 3 bases; unmatched junction bases: 12. The CDR3 protein is CASSAHQGVGGKNIQYF. CDR3 DNA sequence: TGTGCCAGCAGTGCCCATCAGGGGGTAGGGGGCAAAAACATTCAGTACTTC.

The CDR3: CASSLYGHAAYNEQFF. As DNA, the CDR3 is TGTGCCAGCAGCTTATACGGACATGCGGCCTACAATGAGCAGTTCTTC. The chain uses TRBV7-9 and TRBJ2-1; D may be TRBD1 (5 bases). Trimming took 2 bases from V and 2 from J, leaving 13 bases between them. Germline CDR1 SEHNR, CDR2 FQNEAQ (reference sequence). The CDR3 contains 16 residues.

V gene TRBV7-2 combines with J gene TRBJ2-3, with 9 nucleotides matching TRBD2. CDR3 length: 16 amino acids. The V gene end was trimmed by 5 bases and the J gene end by 0 bases; junction bases not matched to a gene: 6. CDR1 and CDR2 from the germline V gene are SGHTA and FQGNSA. The CDR3 spells CASSPGLAISTDTQYF. CDR3 DNA sequence: TGTGCCAGCAGCCCCGGACTAGCGATTAGCACAGATACGCAGTATTTT. Looking up the rest from reference TRBV7-2 and TRBJ2-3 gives the full variable domain: GAGVSQSPSNKVTEKGKDVELRCDPISGHTALYWYRQSLGQGLEFLIYFQGNSAPDKSGLPSDRFSAERTGGSVSTLTIQRTQQEDSAVYLCASSPGLAISTDTQYFGPGTRLTVL.

This chain joins TRBV11-2 and TRBJ2-3; D may be TRBD2 (6 bases). The V gene's germline CDR1 is SGHAT and CDR2 FQNNGV. The CDR3 sequence is 14 residues long. Trimming pared 1 base from V and 4 bases from J, leaving 9 bases between. The CDR3: CASSLGGGADTQYF. The CDR3 nucleotides are TGTGCCAGCAGCTTAGGTGGAGGGGCAGATACGCAGTATTTT. Combining the CDR3 with reference TRBV11-2 and TRBJ2-3 gives the whole variable domain EAGVAQSPRYKIIEKRQSVAFWCNPISGHATLYWYQQILGQGPKLLIQFQNNGVVDDSQLPKDRFSAERLKGVDSTLKIQPAKLEDSAVYLCASSLGGGADTQYFGPGTRLTVL.

V usage is TRBV9 and J usage is TRBJ2-1, with 14 bases that match TRBD2. The V gene's germline CDR1 is SGDLS and CDR2 YYNGEE. CDR3 size: 17 residues. V dropped 3 bases and J dropped 11; count of bases not matched to a gene: 13. The CDR3 loop reads CASSARAPGLAGDKQFF. In DNA form, the CDR3 reads TGTGCCAGCAGCGCTCGGGCCCCGGGACTAGCGGGGGATAAGCAGTTCTTC. Full variable domain (remainder filled in from reference TRBV9 and TRBJ2-1): DSGVTQTPKHLITATGQRVTLRCSPRSGDLSVYWYQQSLDQGLQFLIQYYNGEERAKGNILERFSAQQFPDLHSELNLSSLELGDSALYFCASSARAPGLAGDKQFFGPGTRLTVL.

V gene TRBV27 combines with J gene TRBJ2-2, with 10 bases aligning to TRBD2. Germline values: CDR1 MNHEY, CDR2 SMNVEV (reference sequence). The CDR3 has 17 residues. J gave up 2 bases and V 0 bases, and 3 bases lay outside the gene matches. The CDR3: CASSLSGLAINTGELFF. For the CDR3, the DNA is TGTGCCAGCAGTTTATCGGGACTAGCGATAAACACCGGGGAGCTGTTTTTT.

J is TRBJ2-7 and V is TRBV5-1, with 7 nucleotides matching TRBD1. This CDR3 comprises 14 residues. CDR1 and CDR2 from the germline V gene are SGHRS and YFSETQ. The ends lost 6 bases at V and 0 bases at J; junction bases unmatched: 6. The CDR3 region is CASTRDSYSYEQYF. CDR3 nucleotides: TGCGCCAGCACCCGGGACAGTTACTCCTACGAGCAGTACTTC. The whole variable domain, filled in from reference TRBV5-1 and TRBJ2-7, reads KAGVTQTPRYLIKTRGQQVTLSCSPISGHRSVSWYQQTPGQGLQFLFEYFSETQRNKGNFPGRFSGRQFSNSRSEMNVSTLELGDSALYLCASTRDSYSYEQYFGPGTRLTVT.

This chain uses TRBV10-3 with TRBJ2-3; D is perhaps TRBD2 (6 bases). The V gene lost 2 bases and the J gene lost 0 bases, with 15 bases spanning the gap. CDR1 is ENHRY and CDR2 is SYGVKD in the germline V gene. This CDR3 region has 17 residues. CDR3 sequence: CAISEPTGGTSTDTQYF. CDR3 nucleotides: TGTGCCATCAGTGAGCCCACCGGGGGTACTAGCACAGATACGCAGTATTTT.

The chain has TRBV28 and TRBJ1-2, with 12 bases matching TRBD1. Germline CDR1 and CDR2: MDHEN and SYDVKM. The CDR3 is 15 residues long. V lost 5 bases to trimming and J lost 5 bases; unmatched junction nucleotides: 6. CDR3 nucleotides: TGTGCCAGCAGTAGGGACAGGGGGCTAAAGTATGGCTACACCTTC. Residues: CASSRDRGLKYGYTF.

The chain has TRBV19 and TRBJ1-1; D is uncertain. Germline V gene sequence: CDR1 LNHDA, CDR2 SQIVND (reference sequence). The CDR3 runs to 15 residues. Trimming left V 6 bases short and J 5 bases short, with 19 bases between. CDR3 in DNA: TGTGCCAGTAGAACGGGATTGGGGAGGTGGACTGAAGCTTTCTTT. Amino acid sequence: CASRTGLGRWTEAFF.

V usage is TRBV14 and J usage is TRBJ2-7; 10 bases agree with TRBD2. Germline V CDR1 and CDR2: SGHDN, FVKESK. The V segment lost 1 base and the J segment 0 bases; nucleotides outside the gene matches: 3. The CDR3 sequence is 16 residues long. The CDR3 sequence is CASSQVLAGDSYEQYF. DNA of the CDR3: TGTGCCAGCAGCCAAGTCCTAGCGGGGGACTCCTACGAGCAGTACTTC.

The chain links TRBV25-1 to TRBJ1-1; D is ambiguous. CDR3 size: 11 residues. Between the trimmed V and J ends, which lost 5 bases and 8 bases, there was a span of 9 bases. Germline CDR1 MGHDK, CDR2 SYGVNS. As DNA, the CDR3 is TGTGCCAGCAGTTTTTTCGCGGAAGCTTTCTTT. Translated: CASSFFAEAFF.

Written as DNA, the CDR3 is TGCGCCAGCAGCCAAGAGGCAGACAGGACCTTAGGATTGCCCCAGCATTTT. It encodes CASSQEADRTLGLPQHF. The rearrangement joins TRBV4-3 to TRBJ1-5; possibly TRBD1 for D (6 bases). V lost 0 bases and J 9 bases, leaving 21 bases between the germline ends. CDR1 LGHNA and CDR2 YSLEER come from the germline V gene. The CDR3 totals 17 residues.

The V and J genes are TRBV29-1 and TRBJ2-7, with TRBD1 as a possible D gene (6 bases). The CDR3 consists of 14 residues. V lost 5 bases to trimming and J lost 4 bases, with 18 bases between them. Per the germline V gene, CDR1 is SQVTM and CDR2 is ANQGSEA. The CDR3 protein is CSVRLRQGIYEQYF. The CDR3 coding sequence is TGCAGCGTTAGGTTAAGGCAGGGGATTTACGAGCAGTACTTC.

V gene TRBV19 combines with J gene TRBJ1-3; D possibly corresponds to TRBD1 (5 bases). This CDR3 comprises 16 residues. V was shortened by 4 bases and J by 1 base, with 14 bases between the two germline ends. Per germline, CDR1 LNHDA and CDR2 SQIVND (reference sequence). The DNA of the CDR3 is TGTGCCAGTAGTACCCGAGGCAGGGAATCTGGAAACACCATATATTTT. Translated: CASSTRGRESGNTIYF.